This T cell receptor (beta chain) stems from a study of post-analysis software for immune sequencing data. At the level of the study: Both relapsing-remitting and secondary progressive multiple sclerosis featured among the disease courses, as did progressive-relapsing multiple sclerosis.

Study-wide points: A handful of TRBV segments were more frequent in patients than controls; TRBV5-6, TRBV5-1 and TRBV20-1 belonged to this group. Normalized Chao1 diversity in multiple sclerosis patients fell significantly below that of controls.

The TCR beta cDNA libraries contained unique molecular identifiers. With about 0.95 to 11 million T cells as the source, a few hundred thousand cDNA molecules resulted. TCRdb processed the PCR reads anew with MiXCR; each CDR3 protein has one entry. This table holds approximately 400,000 distinct CDR3 sequences, less than 40% found once. In the case of this clonotype: Its target is unknown.

Germline lookup yields CDR1 SGHTA and CDR2 FQGNSA. V dropped 5 bases and J dropped 5 bases, with 24 bases sitting between them. CDR3 size: 17 residues. The receptor was isolated from a girl aged 10 to 17 with multiple sclerosis. Sample: blood. The chain links TRBV7-2 to TRBJ1-2; possible D gene TRBD1, 6 bases. The chain's CDR3 is CASSPDPRDRWGYGYTF. In nucleotides, the CDR3 is TGTGCCAGCAGCCCAGACCCTCGCGACAGGTGGGGTTATGGCTACACCTTC.